This T cell receptor beta chain was documented in a study of CXCR3-negative and CXCR3-positive naive CD8 T cells. Regarding the study as a whole: Cryopreserved cells partially lost CXCR3 expression, and fresh PBMCs were used in most assays. Both naive subsets showed comparably high diversity, and memory CD8+ cells showed much lower diversity.

As to this clonotype: Its antigen is not known.

With UMI labels, 5' RACE was used to prepare the TRB cDNA libraries. Using the 5' RACE reads, TCRdb records one entry per CDR3 protein without DNA. This repertoire includes roughly 89,000 distinct CDR3 sequences. This CDR3 comprises 16 residues. Per germline, CDR1 MNHEY and CDR2 SMNVEV (reference sequence). This chain joins TRBV27 and TRBJ2-3; with no DNA, the TCRdb D assignment of TRBD1 cannot be verified. This clonotype originated in a human donor in good health. Some clones in this sample may be carry-over from other donors' samples. Sequences were obtained from naive CXCR3- CD8+ T cells from blood. Subset: CD45RO-CCR7+CD27+CD95- naive CD8+ T cells lacking CXCR3 (TNR3-). CDR3 protein: CASSDRDVGGTDTQYF.